These 18 T cell receptor beta chains originate from one sample sequenced in a study of cytomegalovirus exposure and HLA in healthy donors. The PCR made use of 60 Vbeta and 13 Jbeta primers. Repertoires were generated with immunoSEQ multiplex PCR, while TCRdb's copy carries only in-frame clones and drops some. The table records around 200,000 clones, roughly 80% of them present only once. Sequenced input: PBMCs. The origin of the receptors is a man in his fifties or sixties in good health and CMV-seronegative.

Here the CDR3 reads CASSSSGLAGETQYF. CDR3 nucleotides: TGTGCCAGCAGCTCGTCGGGACTAGCTGGGGAGACCCAGTACTTC. This chain joins TRBV7-3 and TRBJ2-5; 9 bases fit TRBD2. There are 15 residues in the CDR3. The V segment lost 4 bases and the J segment 5 bases; nucleotides outside the gene matches: 8. Germline CDR1 and CDR2: SGHTA and FQGTGA.

This clone was observed a single time. The chain combines TRBV11-2 with TRBJ2-7, with 11 bases aligning to TRBD2. The germline V gene has CDR1 SGHAT and CDR2 FQNNGV. Trimming removed 4 bases from V and 7 bases from J; junction bases left unmatched: 9. The CDR3 length is 15 residues. CDR3 protein: CASSYTSGGSKEQYF. The CDR3 nucleotides are TGTGCCAGCAGCTATACTAGCGGGGGAAGTAAAGAGCAGTACTTC.

The rearrangement joins TRBV5-1 to TRBJ2-3, with 8 bases lining up with TRBD2. The germline V gene encodes CDR1 SGHRS and CDR2 YFSETQ. The CDR3 length is 16 residues. V lost 4 bases to trimming and J lost 3 bases; unmatched junction nucleotides: 10. The CDR3 DNA reads TGCGCCAGCAGCCCTCAAGGCGGGGGGCCAACAGATACGCAGTATTTT. Translated: CASSPQGGGPTDTQYF.

The gene calls are TRBV6-6 and TRBJ1-2; no firm D call. Germline CDR1 reads MNHNY; CDR2 reads SVGAGI (reference sequence). The germline V and J ends were trimmed by 4 bases and 3 bases, with 9 bases remaining between them. There are 13 residues in the CDR3. In nucleotides, the CDR3 is TGTGCCAGCAGTTCCGACATCGACTATGGCTACACCTTC. As protein: CASSSDIDYGYTF.

This clone appeared a few times. This chain connects TRBV5-1 to TRBJ2-1; 10 bases are a match to TRBD1. J lost 7 bases, V lost 5 bases, and 9 bases had no gene match. This CDR3 is 15 amino acids long. Germline V gives CDR1 SGHRS, CDR2 YFSETQ. Here the CDR3 DNA reads TGCGCCAGCAGTATCGGGACAGGGGTTTGGAATGAGCAGTTCTTC. Protein product: CASSIGTGVWNEQFF.

V is TRBV7-3 and J is TRBJ2-2; TRBD1 agrees at 11 bases. CDR3 size: 16 residues. J was trimmed by 6 bases and V by 5 bases; bases with no gene match: 8. CDR1 is SGHTA and CDR2 is FQGTGA in the germline V gene. CDR3 sequence: CASSIPAGQGAGELFF. The CDR3 DNA reads as TGTGCCAGCAGCATCCCCGCGGGACAGGGGGCCGGGGAGCTGTTTTTT.

The CDR3, as DNA: TGCGCCAGCAGCTCAAGAGGACAGACCGGCGACGAGCAGTACTTC. It is translated as CASSSRGQTGDEQYF. The rearrangement joins TRBV5-1 to TRBJ2-7, with D perhaps TRBD1 (6 bases). Germline V gene data show CDR1 as SGHRS and CDR2 as YFSETQ. Between the trimmed V and J ends, which lost 3 bases and 5 bases, there was a span of 18 bases. The CDR3 consists of 15 residues.

This clone occurred once. This chain uses TRBV7-6 with TRBJ1-2, with 7 bases identical to TRBD1. The CDR3 covers 13 residues. The germline V gene has CDR1 SGHVS and CDR2 FNYEAQ. V lost 4 bases, J lost 8 bases, and 7 bases stayed unmatched. The CDR3: CASSSSGGKGYTF. The CDR3 nucleotides are TGTGCCAGCAGCTCATCAGGGGGTAAAGGCTACACCTTC.

The rearrangement uses TRBV18 and TRBJ1-2; tentative D call: TRBD1 (5 bases). The germline V and J ends were trimmed by 2 bases and 2 bases, with 6 bases remaining between them. The CDR3 is 13 residues long. Germline CDR1 KGHSH, CDR2 LQKENI. CDR3 amino acids: CASSPDSNYGYTF. The CDR3 region has the DNA TGTGCCAGCTCACCAGACAGCAACTATGGCTACACCTTC.

This clone was recorded only once. V usage is TRBV12-2 and J usage is TRBJ1-5; the DNA was not compared with TRBD1, the D call given in the table. TRBV12-2 is a pseudogene segment. This CDR3 comprises 14 residues. The chain's CDR3 is CASFPRTGSQPQHF. The CDR3 nucleotides read TGTGCAAGCTTTCCCCGGACAGGGAGTCAGCCCCAGCATTTT.

The genes are TRBV5-6 and TRBJ2-1; 7 positions match TRBD2. CDR3 length: 15 residues. J lost 3 bases, V lost 4 bases, and 7 bases had no gene match. The V gene's germline CDR1 is SGHDT and CDR2 YYEEEE. The CDR3 region is CASSPDGGSYNEQFF. CDR3 in DNA: TGTGCCAGCAGCCCCGATGGCGGGAGCTACAATGAGCAGTTCTTC.

This clone was detected once. The rearrangement joins TRBV2 to TRBJ2-5, with 7 bases matching TRBD2. CDR3 length equals 14 residues. CDR1 and CDR2 (germline): SNHLY, FYNNEI. The V gene end was trimmed by 7 bases and the J gene end by 2 bases; junction bases not matched to a gene: 7. CDR3 protein: CASTFRGGQETQYF. CDR3 bases: TGTGCCAGCACTTTTAGGGGAGGGCAAGAGACCCAGTACTTC.

This clone was detected a few times. The V gene is TRBV11-2, the J gene TRBJ1-5, with 10 bases that match TRBD1. Germline V lookup: CDR1 SGHAT, CDR2 FQNNGV. This CDR3 comprises 15 residues. J lost 7 bases, V lost 5 bases, and 8 bases had no gene match. The CDR3: CASSNDRGPYQPQHF. CDR3 DNA sequence: TGTGCCAGCAGCAACGACAGGGGGCCATACCAGCCCCAGCATTTT.

The chain uses TRBV9 and TRBJ1-1; D is perhaps TRBD1 (5 bases). Germline V gene sequence: CDR1 SGDLS, CDR2 YYNGEE. V lost 3 bases and J lost 1, with 10 bases in between. The CDR3 is 14 amino acids. In DNA, the CDR3 is TGTGCCAGCAGCGACCGGGGGGGGAACACTGAAGCTTTCTTT. Amino acids: CASSDRGGNTEAFF.

The chain combines TRBV5-1 with TRBJ1-1; tentative D call: TRBD1 (5 bases). This CDR3 has 12 amino acids. Germline CDR1 and CDR2: SGHRS and YFSETQ. Trimming cost V 7 bases and J 4 bases, with 11 bases left between them. CDR3 nucleotide sequence: TGCGCCAGCGGGGGGGTGGGCACTGAAGCTTTCTTT. Translation gives CASGGVGTEAFF.

The chain employs TRBV5-4 and TRBJ2-1, with D possibly being TRBD1 (5 bases). The CDR3 extends over 15 amino acids. V shed 2 bases and J shed 2 bases, with 11 bases lying between them. Germline lookup yields CDR1 SGHNT and CDR2 YYREEE (reference sequence). CDR3 nucleotide sequence: TGTGCCAGCAGCTTTCTCCAGGGAACCTACAATGAGCAGTTCTTC. This gives the protein CASSFLQGTYNEQFF.

A few counts support this clone. One end of the junction varies from germline; a read error may be responsible. The chain joins TRBV7-9 to TRBJ1-1; 7 bases map to TRBD1. Germline V gene sequence: CDR1 SEHNR, CDR2 FQNEAQ (reference sequence). The CDR3 is 11 residues long. Here the CDR3 reads CSSKLQGEAFF. The DNA for the CDR3 is TGTTCCAGCAAGCTACAGGGGGAAGCTTTCTTT. Combining the CDR3 with reference TRBV7-9 and TRBJ1-1 gives the whole variable domain DTGVSQNPRHKITKRGQNVTFRCDPISEHNRLYWYRQTLGQGPEFLTYFQNEAQLEKSRLLSDRFSAERPKGSFSTLEIQRTEQGDSAMYLCSSKLQGEAFFGQGTRLTVV.

The V gene is TRBV18, the J gene TRBJ2-7; 8 bases agree with TRBD2. This CDR3 is built from 15 residues. V lost 3 bases and J lost 2; bases outside the gene matches: 6. Germline assignment: CDR1 KGHSH and CDR2 LQKENI. The CDR3 DNA is TGTGCCAGCTCACCCCAGCCCGGGGGGGCCTACGAGCAGTACTTC. It is translated as CASSPQPGGAYEQYF.